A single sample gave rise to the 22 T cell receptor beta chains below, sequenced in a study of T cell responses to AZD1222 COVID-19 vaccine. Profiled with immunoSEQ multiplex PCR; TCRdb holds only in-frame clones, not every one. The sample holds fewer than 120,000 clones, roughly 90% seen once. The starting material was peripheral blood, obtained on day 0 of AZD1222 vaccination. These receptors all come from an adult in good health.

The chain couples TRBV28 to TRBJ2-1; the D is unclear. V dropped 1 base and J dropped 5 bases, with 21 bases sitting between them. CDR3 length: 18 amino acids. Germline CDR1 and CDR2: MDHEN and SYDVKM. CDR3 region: CASSLYPSGIALNNEQFF. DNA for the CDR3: TGTGCCAGCAGTTTATACCCCTCCGGAATAGCTCTTAACAATGAGCAGTTCTTC. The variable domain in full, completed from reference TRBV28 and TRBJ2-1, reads DVKVTQSSRYLVKRTGEKVFLECVQDMDHENMFWYRQDPGLGLRLIYFSYDVKMKEKGDIPEGYSVSREKKERFSLILESASTNQTSMYLCASSLYPSGIALNNEQFFGPGTRLTVL.

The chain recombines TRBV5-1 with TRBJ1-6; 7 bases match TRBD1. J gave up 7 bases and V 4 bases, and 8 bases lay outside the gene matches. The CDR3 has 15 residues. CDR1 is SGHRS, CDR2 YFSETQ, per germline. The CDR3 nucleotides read TGCGCCAGCAGCGGGGGGGACAGCCTAAATTCACCCCTCCACTTT. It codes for CASSGGDSLNSPLHF.

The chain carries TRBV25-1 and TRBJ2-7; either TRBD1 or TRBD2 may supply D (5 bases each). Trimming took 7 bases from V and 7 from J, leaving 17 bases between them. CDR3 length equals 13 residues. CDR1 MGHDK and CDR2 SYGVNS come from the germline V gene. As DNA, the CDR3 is TGTGCCAGCACCCCCGGGACCTCAGGGGAGCAGTACTTC. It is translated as CASTPGTSGEQYF.

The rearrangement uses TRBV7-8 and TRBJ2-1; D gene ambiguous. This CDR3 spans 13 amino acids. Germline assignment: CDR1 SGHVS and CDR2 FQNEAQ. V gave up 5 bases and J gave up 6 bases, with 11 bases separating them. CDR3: CASSQRTRNEQFF. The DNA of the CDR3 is TGTGCCAGCAGCCAGAGGACCCGCAATGAGCAGTTCTTC.

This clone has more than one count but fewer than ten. CDR3 nucleotides: TGTGCCAGCAGTGTAGACTGGGGTCGGACCCAGTACTTC. It specifies CASSVDWGRTQYF. This rearrangement joins TRBV2 to TRBJ2-5; D remains ambiguous. The V and J ends lost 4 bases and 7 bases respectively, with 13 bases between them. Germline lookup yields CDR1 SNHLY and CDR2 FYNNEI. This CDR3 region has 13 residues.

CDR3 in amino acids: CASSVTTGHNEQFF. CDR3 bases: TGTGCCAGCAGCGTAACGACGGGGCACAATGAGCAGTTCTTC. The chain has TRBV9 and TRBJ2-1; D may be TRBD1 or TRBD2 (5 bases each). The CDR3 is made up of 14 amino acids. CDR1 and CDR2 from the germline V gene are SGDLS and YYNGEE. Deletions cut 1 base from V and 5 bases from J, with 10 bases between.

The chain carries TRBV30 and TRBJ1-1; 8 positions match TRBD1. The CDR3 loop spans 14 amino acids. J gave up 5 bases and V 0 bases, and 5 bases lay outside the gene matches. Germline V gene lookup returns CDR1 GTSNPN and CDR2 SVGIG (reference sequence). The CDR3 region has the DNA TGTGCCTGGAGTGTGAGTAACAGGGGGACTGAAGCTTTCTTT. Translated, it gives CAWSVSNRGTEAFF.

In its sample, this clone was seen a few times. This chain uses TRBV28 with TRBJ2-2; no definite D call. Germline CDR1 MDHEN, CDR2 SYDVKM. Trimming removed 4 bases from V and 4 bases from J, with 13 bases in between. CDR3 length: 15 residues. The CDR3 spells CASSSIDRITGELFF. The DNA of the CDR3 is TGTGCCAGCAGTTCTATCGACCGGATCACCGGGGAGCTGTTTTTT.

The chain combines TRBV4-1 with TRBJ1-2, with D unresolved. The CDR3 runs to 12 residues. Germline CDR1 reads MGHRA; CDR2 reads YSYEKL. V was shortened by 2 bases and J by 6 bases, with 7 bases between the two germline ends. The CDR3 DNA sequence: TGCGCCAGCAGCCAACAAGGTAATGGCTACACCTTC. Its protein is CASSQQGNGYTF.

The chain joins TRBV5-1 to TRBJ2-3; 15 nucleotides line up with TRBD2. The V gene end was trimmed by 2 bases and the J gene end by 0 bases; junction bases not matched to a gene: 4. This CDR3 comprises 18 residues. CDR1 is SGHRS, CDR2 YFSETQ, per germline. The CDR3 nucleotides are TGCGCCAGCAGCTTCAGGACTAGCGGGGGGGCTAGCACAGATACGCAGTATTTT. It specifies CASSFRTSGGASTDTQYF.

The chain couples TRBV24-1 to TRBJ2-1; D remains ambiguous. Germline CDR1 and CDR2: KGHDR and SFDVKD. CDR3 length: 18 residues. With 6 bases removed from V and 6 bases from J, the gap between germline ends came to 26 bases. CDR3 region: CATSPFTPSVIKLNEQFF. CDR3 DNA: TGTGCCACCAGTCCATTTACTCCTAGTGTGATCAAGCTCAATGAGCAGTTCTTC.

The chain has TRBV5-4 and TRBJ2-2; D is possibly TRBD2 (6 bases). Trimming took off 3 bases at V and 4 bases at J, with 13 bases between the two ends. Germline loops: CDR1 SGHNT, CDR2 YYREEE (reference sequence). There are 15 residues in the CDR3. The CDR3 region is CASSSVGGGTGELFF. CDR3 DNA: TGTGCCAGCAGCTCCGTGGGAGGTGGCACCGGGGAGCTGTTTTTT.

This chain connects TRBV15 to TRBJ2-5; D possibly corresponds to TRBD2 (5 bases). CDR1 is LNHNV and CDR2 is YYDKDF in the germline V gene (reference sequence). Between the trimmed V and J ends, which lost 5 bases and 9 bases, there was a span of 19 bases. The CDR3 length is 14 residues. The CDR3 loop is CATSPGRVSGAQYF. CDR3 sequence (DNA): TGTGCCACCAGCCCCGGTAGGGTATCCGGGGCCCAGTACTTC.

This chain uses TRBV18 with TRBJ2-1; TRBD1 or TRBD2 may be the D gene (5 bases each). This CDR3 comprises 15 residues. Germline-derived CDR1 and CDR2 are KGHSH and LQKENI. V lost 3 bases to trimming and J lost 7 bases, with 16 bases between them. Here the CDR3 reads CASSPDTQPGNEQFF. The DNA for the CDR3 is TGTGCCAGCTCACCGGACACGCAACCGGGGAATGAGCAGTTCTTC.

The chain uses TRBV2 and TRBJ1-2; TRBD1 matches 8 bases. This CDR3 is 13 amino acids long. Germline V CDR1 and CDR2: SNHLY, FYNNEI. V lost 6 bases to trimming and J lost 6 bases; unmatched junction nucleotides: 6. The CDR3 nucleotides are TGTGCCAGCAGCCCTCAGGGGGCCGATGGCTACACCTTC. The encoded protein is CASSPQGADGYTF.

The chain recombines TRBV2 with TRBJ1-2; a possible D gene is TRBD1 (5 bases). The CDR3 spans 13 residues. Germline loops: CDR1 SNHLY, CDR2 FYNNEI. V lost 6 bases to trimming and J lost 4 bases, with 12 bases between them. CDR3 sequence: CASSRDVTYGYTF. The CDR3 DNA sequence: TGTGCCAGCAGCAGGGACGTAACCTATGGCTACACCTTC.

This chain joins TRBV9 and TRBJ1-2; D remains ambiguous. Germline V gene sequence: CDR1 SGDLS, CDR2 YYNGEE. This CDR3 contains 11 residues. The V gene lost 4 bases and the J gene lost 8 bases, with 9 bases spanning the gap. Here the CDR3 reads CASSPSVGYTF. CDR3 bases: TGTGCCAGCAGCCCATCCGTCGGCTACACCTTC.

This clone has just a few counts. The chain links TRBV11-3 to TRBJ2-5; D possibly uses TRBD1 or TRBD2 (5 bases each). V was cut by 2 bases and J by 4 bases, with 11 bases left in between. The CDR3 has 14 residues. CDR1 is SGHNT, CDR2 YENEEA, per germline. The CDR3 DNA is TGTGCCAGCAGCTTAAGAGGGGCCCGAGAGACCCAGTACTTC. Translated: CASSLRGARETQYF.

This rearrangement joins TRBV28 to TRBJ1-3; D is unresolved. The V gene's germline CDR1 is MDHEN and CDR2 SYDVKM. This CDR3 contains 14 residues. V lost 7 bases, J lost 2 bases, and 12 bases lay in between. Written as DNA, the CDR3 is TGTGCCAGCAAATGGAGAAGCCCTGGAAACACCATATATTTT. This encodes CASKWRSPGNTIYF.

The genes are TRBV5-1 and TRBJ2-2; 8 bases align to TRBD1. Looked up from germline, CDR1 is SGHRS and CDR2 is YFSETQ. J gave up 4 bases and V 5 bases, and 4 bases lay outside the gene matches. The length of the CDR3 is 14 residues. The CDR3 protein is CASRTGTGTGELFF. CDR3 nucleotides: TGCGCCAGCAGGACCGGGACAGGCACCGGGGAGCTGTTTTTT.

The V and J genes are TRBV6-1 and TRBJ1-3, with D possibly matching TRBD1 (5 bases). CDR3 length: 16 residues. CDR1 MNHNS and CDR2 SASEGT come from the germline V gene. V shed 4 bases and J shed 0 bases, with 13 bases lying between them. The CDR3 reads CASSAGTVSSGNTIYF. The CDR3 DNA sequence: TGTGCCAGCAGTGCCGGGACGGTCAGCTCTGGAAACACCATATATTTT.

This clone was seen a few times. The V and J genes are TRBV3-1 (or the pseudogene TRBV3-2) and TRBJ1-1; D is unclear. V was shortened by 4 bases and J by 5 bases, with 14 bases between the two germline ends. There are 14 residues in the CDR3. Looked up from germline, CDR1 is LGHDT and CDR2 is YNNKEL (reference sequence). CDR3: CASSPTTLGTEAFF. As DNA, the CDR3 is TGTGCCAGCAGCCCGACGACCCTGGGAACTGAAGCTTTCTTT.